This section outlines one T cell receptor (beta chain) sequence together with its context. The antigen remains unidentified. This entry belongs to a study of T cell clusters in autoimmune cytopenias. One tube held mixed TRB-A and TRB-B primer pools for touch-down PCR. TCRdb re-called the multiplex PCR reads and gives one entry per CDR3 protein, without DNA. This repertoire includes some 13,000 distinct CDR3 sequences. General study findings and limits: TRB repertoire shifts in secondary cytopenia and chronic lymphocytic leukemia mostly reflected lymphoma, not autoimmunity.

Each sample's input was about 270 ng genomic DNA, roughly 40,000 genome equivalents. This CDR3 has 14 residues. The germline gives CDR1 MNHEY, CDR2 SMNVEV (reference sequence). The sequence derives from a human donor with an autoimmune cytopenia or autoimmune hepatitis (not recorded which). The source material was peripheral blood. The V call is TRBV27, the J call TRBJ2-7. The CDR3 reads CASSYIPDAYEQYF.